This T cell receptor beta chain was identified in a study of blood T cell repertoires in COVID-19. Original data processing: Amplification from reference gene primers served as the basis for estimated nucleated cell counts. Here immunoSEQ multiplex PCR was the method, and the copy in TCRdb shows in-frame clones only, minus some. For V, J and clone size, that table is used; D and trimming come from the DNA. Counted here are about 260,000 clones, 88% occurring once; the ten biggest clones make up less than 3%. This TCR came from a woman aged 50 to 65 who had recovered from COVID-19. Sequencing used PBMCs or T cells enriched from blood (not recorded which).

The CDR3 loop reads CASSIATGLKQETQYF. CDR3 nucleotide sequence: TGTGCCAGCAGCATAGCAACGGGACTTAAACAAGAGACCCAGTACTTC. This sequence joins TRBV5-4 and TRBJ2-5, with D possibly TRBD2 on 6 matching bases. This CDR3 is 16 amino acids long. Trimming pared 4 bases from V and 2 bases from J, leaving 18 bases between. CDR1 is SGHNT, CDR2 YYREEE, per germline (reference sequence).